This TCR beta chain was profiled in a study of blood T cell repertoires in COVID-19. The overall study: The samples span acute and convalescent COVID-19 from the United States, Italy and Spain. T cells, B-cell-depleted T cells, or PBMCs provided the cDNA or gDNA that served as material.

This CDR3 is built from 16 residues. Trimming cost V 4 bases and J 2 bases, with 13 bases left between them. Germline lookup yields CDR1 SGHNT and CDR2 YYREEE (reference sequence). In this sample, this clone turned up once. Original methodology: Cell counts per sample came from amplifying reference gene primers. Measured with immunoSEQ multiplex PCR; TCRdb has only the in-frame clones, and not every one. V, J and clone size were drawn from that table, and D and trimming were deduced from the DNA. The table shows 52,000 or so clones, with 70% to 90% occurring only once. The V gene is TRBV5-4, the J gene TRBJ2-6; a weak D match, TRBD1 (6 bases). This clonotype originated in a human donor in a cohort sampled during active COVID-19. The material sequenced was peripheral blood. This CDR3 is CASSLPTGTGANVLTF. As DNA, the CDR3 is TGTGCCAGCAGCCTACCGACAGGAACTGGGGCCAACGTCCTGACTTTC.